This TCR beta chain was captured by sequencing in a study of shared clonotypes between healthy human individuals. Genomic DNA belonging to each subset was distributed in equal measure over several immunoSEQ plates. TCRdb's table, derived via immunoSEQ multiplex PCR, lists solely in-frame clones and lacks some. The table includes around 2,000,000 clones, about 95% detected once. Naive CD8 populations comprised CD45RO-negative cells positively selected for CCR7, excluding terminally differentiated effector memory CD45RA+ cells. Germline V gene data show CDR1 as SGHKS and CDR2 as YYEKEE (reference sequence). This CDR3 is built from 14 residues. Trimming removed 3 bases from V and 5 bases from J; junction bases left unmatched: 8.

The receptor was isolated from a man between 18 and 35 years old in good health. Source material: naive CD8+ T cells sorted from blood. The chain carries TRBV5-5 and TRBJ2-7; 7 bases map to TRBD2. The CDR3: CASSWAGVSNEQYF. The CDR3 DNA reads as TGTGCCAGCAGCTGGGCGGGAGTCTCTAACGAGCAGTACTTC.